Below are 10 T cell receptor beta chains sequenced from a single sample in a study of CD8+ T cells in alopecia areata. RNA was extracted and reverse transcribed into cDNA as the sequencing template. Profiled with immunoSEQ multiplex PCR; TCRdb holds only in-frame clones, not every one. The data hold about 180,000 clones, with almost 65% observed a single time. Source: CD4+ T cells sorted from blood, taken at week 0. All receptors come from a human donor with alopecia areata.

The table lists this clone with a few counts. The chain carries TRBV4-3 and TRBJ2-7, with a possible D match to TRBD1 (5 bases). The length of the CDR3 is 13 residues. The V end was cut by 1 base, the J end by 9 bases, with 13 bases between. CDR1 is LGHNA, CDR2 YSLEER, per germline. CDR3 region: CASSQGVGAVQYF. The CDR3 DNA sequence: TGCGCCAGCAGCCAAGGTGTTGGGGCGGTGCAGTACTTC.

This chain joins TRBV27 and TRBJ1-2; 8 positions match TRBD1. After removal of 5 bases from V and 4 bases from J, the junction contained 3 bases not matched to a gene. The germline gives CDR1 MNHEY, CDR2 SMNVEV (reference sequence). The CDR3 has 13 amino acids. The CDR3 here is CASSMDRVYGYTF. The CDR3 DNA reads TGTGCCAGCAGTATGGACAGGGTCTATGGCTACACCTTC.

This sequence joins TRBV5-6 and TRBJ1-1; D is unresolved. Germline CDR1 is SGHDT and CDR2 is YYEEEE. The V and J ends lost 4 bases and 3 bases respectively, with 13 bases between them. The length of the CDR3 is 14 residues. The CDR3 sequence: CASSPLGVDTEAFF. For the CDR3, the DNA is TGTGCCAGCAGCCCGCTCGGAGTGGACACTGAAGCTTTCTTT.

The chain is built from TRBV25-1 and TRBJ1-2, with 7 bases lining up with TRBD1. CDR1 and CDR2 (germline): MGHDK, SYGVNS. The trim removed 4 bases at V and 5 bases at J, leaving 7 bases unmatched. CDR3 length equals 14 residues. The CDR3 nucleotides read TGTGCCAGCAGTGGAAGGACAGGAGATTATGGCTACACCTTC. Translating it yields CASSGRTGDYGYTF.

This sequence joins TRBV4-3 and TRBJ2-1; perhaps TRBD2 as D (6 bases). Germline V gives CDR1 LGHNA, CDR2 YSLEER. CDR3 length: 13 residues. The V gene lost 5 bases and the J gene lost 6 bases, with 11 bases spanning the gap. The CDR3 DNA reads TGCGCCAGCAGCTCCCTCGGGGGCAATGAGCAGTTCTTC. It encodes CASSSLGGNEQFF.

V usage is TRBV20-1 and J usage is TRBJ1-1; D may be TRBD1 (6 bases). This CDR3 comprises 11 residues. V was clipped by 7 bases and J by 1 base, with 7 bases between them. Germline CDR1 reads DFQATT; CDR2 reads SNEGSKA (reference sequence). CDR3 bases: TGCAGTGGACAGGAGAACACTGAAGCTTTCTTT. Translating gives CSGQENTEAFF.

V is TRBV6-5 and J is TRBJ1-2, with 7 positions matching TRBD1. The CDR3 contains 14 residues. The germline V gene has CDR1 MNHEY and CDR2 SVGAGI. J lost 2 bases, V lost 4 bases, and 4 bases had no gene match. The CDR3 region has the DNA TGTGCCAGCAGTTCCCCGACAGGGAACTATGGCTACACCTTC. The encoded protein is CASSSPTGNYGYTF.

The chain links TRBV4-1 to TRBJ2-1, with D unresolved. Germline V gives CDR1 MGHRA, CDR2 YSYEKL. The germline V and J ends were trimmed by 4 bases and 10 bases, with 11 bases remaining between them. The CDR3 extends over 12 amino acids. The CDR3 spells CASSPSPREQFF. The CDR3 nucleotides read TGCGCCAGCAGCCCGTCCCCGCGAGAGCAGTTCTTC.

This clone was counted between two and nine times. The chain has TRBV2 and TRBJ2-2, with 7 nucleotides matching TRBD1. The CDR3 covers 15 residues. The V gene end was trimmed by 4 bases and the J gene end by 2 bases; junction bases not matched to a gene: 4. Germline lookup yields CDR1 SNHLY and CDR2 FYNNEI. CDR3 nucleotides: TGTGCCAGCAGTGCCGGGACAGTTAACACCGGGGAGCTGTTTTTT. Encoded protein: CASSAGTVNTGELFF.

This chain's CDR3 is CSGSATPYNEQFF. The CDR3 bases are TGCAGCGGCTCAGCGACCCCTTACAATGAGCAGTTCTTC. The gene calls are TRBV29-1 and TRBJ2-1, with no clear D. The CDR3 totals 13 residues. Germline CDR1 is SQVTM and CDR2 is ANQGSEA. Trimming removed 7 bases from V and 4 bases from J, with 14 bases in between.